The source of this T cell receptor (beta chain) is a study of identifying expanded T cells in peripheral blood. Libraries were prepared by immunoSEQ multiplex PCR; TCRdb keeps only in-frame clonotypes and omits some of them. Among roughly 130,000 clones, approximately 86% were seen once, and the ten largest hold roughly 8%. The germline gives CDR1 DFQATT, CDR2 SNEGSKA (reference sequence). V lost 3 bases and J lost 11, with 10 bases in between. CDR3 length: 10 residues. The sample comprised blood. The V call is TRBV20-1, the J call TRBJ1-1; D might be TRBD1 (6 bases). This clonotype originated in a person aged 18 to 70 in good health. The CDR3 coding sequence is TGCAGTGCTAGCTCAGGGGTCGCTTTCTTT. This translates into CSASSGVAFF.